A selection of T cell receptor beta chains follows, all from one sample in a study of blood T cell repertoires in COVID-19. Only in-frame clones appear in the TCRdb table, and some are missing; sequencing was by immunoSEQ multiplex PCR. The repertoire includes about 190,000 clones, approximately 92% of them detected once, and 0.45% to 0.65% sits in the top ten. What was sequenced was peripheral blood. The receptors derive from a man aged 45 to 65 with acute or convalescent COVID-19. Both conserved end residues are part of each CDR3. The order of the fields is V gene, D gene, clone size, J gene, CDR3 DNA, CDR3 protein. A D gene is named only where the DNA matches it firmly. The listing skips clone size in some rows; elsewhere it reads once, few, many or a size class.

TRBV18	-	-	TRBJ2-3	TGTGCCAGCTCACCAAACACAGAACGGGGTACGCAGTATTTT	CASSPNTERGTQYF
TRBV7-2	-	-	TRBJ2-7	TGTGCCAGCAGCTTTGGACTTAACTCCTACGAGCAGTACTTC	CASSFGLNSYEQYF
TRBV7-8	-	-	TRBJ2-2	TGTGCCAGCAGCTTAGTCCTACTAGCTACCGGGGAGCTGTTTTTT	CASSLVLLATGELFF
TRBV19	TRBD1	once	TRBJ1-1	TGTGCCGCCCGGGACAGGGGGCTCCGGAACACTGAAGCTTTCTTT	CAARDRGLRNTEAFF
TRBV29-1	-	-	TRBJ2-1	TGCAGCGTTGAACGGGGGTCCGGCTCCTACAATGAGCAGTTCTTC	CSVERGSGSYNEQFF
TRBV9	TRBD2	-	TRBJ2-1	TGTGCCAGCAGTCTGACCGGGACTAGCTACGACAATGAGCAGTTCTTC	CASSLTGTSYDNEQFF
TRBV3-1/TRBV3-2	-	-	TRBJ2-1	TGTGCCAGCAGCCCCTCGAGTTTTGAGCAGTTCTTC	CASSPSSFEQFF
TRBV7-8	-	-	TRBJ2-3	TGTGCCAGCAGCTTAGACGGCGGACTCGACTCCGCTGATACGCAGTATTTT	CASSLDGGLDSADTQYF
TRBV4-1	-	-	TRBJ2-2	TGCGCCAGCAGCCCTTCTCAGGGGTCCGGCGGGGAGCTGTTTTTT	CASSPSQGSGGELFF
TRBV6-2/TRBV6-3	-	-	TRBJ1-3	TGTGCCAGCAGCCCCTTCAGAGGATCTGGAAACACCATATATTTT	CASSPFRGSGNTIYF
TRBV7-6	TRBD2	-	TRBJ2-7	TGTGCCAGCAGCTTGACGACTAGCGGGAGCTACGAGCAGTACTTC	CASSLTTSGSYEQYF
TRBV19	-	-	TRBJ1-5	TGTGCCAGTAGTCGGACGGGGACAACTCAGCCCCAGCATTTT	CASSRTGTTQPQHF
TRBV28	-	-	TRBJ2-1	TGTGCCGTCGAGGGTAACTACAATGAGCAGTTCTTC	CAVEGNYNEQFF
TRBV7-9	-	-	TRBJ2-1	TGTGCCAGCAGCTTAGCGGGGACTGCCTACAATGAGCAGTTCTTC	CASSLAGTAYNEQFF
TRBV7-9	TRBD1	-	TRBJ2-6	TGTGCCAGCAGCTTATCGGGACAGGGGGCTTCGGTCCTGACTTTC	CASSLSGQGASVLTF
TRBV19	TRBD1	-	TRBJ2-2	TGTGCCAGTAGTATAGGGGACAGGGGCACCGGGGAGCTGTTTTTT	CASSIGDRGTGELFF
TRBV27	TRBD1	-	TRBJ1-6	TGTGCCAGCAGTTTCCGGACAGGGAGATCACCCCTCCACTTT	CASSFRTGRSPLHF
TRBV21-1	-	-	TRBJ1-2	TGTGCCAGCAGCGCCAGCTATGGCTACACCTTC	CASSASYGYTF
TRBV27	TRBD2	-	TRBJ2-1	TGTGCCAGCAGTTTATTATCCCCCTGGCTAGCGGGGGTGGGGTGGGAGCAGTTCTTC	CASSLLSPWLAGVGWEQFF
TRBV2	TRBD1	-	TRBJ1-5	TGTGCCAGCAGAGAGAAGGGACAGGGGGTAGGTCAGCCCCAGCATTTT	CASREKGQGVGQPQHF
TRBV3-1/TRBV3-2	-	-	TRBJ2-1	TGTGCCAGCAGCCAAGTTGTAGCGGCAACTTACAATGAGCAGTTCTTC	CASSQVVAATYNEQFF
TRBV3-1/TRBV3-2	-	-	TRBJ1-2	TGTGCCAGCAGCCTCCGACAGGTTGCTAACTATGGCTACACCTTC	CASSLRQVANYGYTF
TRBV5-1	-	-	TRBJ1-1	TGCGCCAGCAGCAGAAAACGGGGGATGCTCATGAACACTGAAGCTTTCTTT	CASSRKRGMLMNTEAFF
TRBV7-8	TRBD1	-	TRBJ2-2	TGTGCCAGCACTCCGGGCAGGGGGCTGGACACCGGGGAGCTGTTTTTT	CASTPGRGLDTGELFF
TRBV5-1	-	-	TRBJ2-2	TGCGCCAGCAAGACAGAGGAGGAGCTGTTTTTT	CASKTEEELFF
TRBV28	TRBD1	-	TRBJ1-1	TGTGCCAGCAGAAGCACAGGGGGTAAAGCTTTCTTT	CASRSTGGKAFF
TRBV28	-	-	TRBJ1-3	TGTGCCAGCTTAACAGGGTACTCTGGAAACACCATATATTTT	CASLTGYSGNTIYF
TRBV5-6	TRBD1	-	TRBJ2-7	TGTGCCAGCAGCTTGGGACAGGGCGTGCAGTACTTC	CASSLGQGVQYF